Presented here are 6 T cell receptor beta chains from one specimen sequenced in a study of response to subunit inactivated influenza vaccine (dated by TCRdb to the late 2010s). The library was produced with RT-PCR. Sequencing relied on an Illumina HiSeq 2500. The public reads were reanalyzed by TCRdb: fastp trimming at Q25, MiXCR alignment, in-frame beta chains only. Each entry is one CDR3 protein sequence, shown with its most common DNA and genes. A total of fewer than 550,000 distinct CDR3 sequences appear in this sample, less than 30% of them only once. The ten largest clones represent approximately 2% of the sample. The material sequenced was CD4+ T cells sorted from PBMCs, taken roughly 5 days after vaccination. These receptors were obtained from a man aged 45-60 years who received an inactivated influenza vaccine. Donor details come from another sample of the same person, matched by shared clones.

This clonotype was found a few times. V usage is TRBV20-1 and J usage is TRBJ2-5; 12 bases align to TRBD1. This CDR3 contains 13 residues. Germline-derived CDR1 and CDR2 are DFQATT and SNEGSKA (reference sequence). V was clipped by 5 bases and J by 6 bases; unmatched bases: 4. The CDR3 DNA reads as TGCAGTGCTGGGACAGGGGGCTGGAAGACCCAGTACTTC. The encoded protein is CSAGTGGWKTQYF.

The CDR3 coding sequence is TGTGCCAGCAGCCCACATCGTAGCACAGATACGCAGTATTTT. Translation gives CASSPHRSTDTQYF. The chain carries TRBV3-1 and TRBJ2-3; unclear D gene. The CDR3 length is 14 residues. Germline loops: CDR1 LGHDT, CDR2 YNNKEL (reference sequence). V lost 4 bases, J lost 0 bases, and 8 bases lay in between.

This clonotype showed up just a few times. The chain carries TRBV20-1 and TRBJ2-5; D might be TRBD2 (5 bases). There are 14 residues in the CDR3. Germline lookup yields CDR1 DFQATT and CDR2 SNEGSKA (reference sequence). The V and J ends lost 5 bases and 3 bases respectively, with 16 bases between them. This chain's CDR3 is CSAPRGGGKETQYF. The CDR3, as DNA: TGCAGTGCTCCCCGAGGAGGCGGAAAAGAGACCCAGTACTTC.

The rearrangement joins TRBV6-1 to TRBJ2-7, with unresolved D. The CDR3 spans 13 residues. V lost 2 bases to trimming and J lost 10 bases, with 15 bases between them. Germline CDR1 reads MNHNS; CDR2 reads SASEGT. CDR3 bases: TGTGCCAGCAGTGAATCAGGACGAAGCGACCAGTACTTC. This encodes CASSESGRSDQYF.

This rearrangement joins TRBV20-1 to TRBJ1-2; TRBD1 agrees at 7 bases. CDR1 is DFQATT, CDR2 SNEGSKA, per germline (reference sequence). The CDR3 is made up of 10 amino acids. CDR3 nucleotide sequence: TGCAGGGGAACAGGGGATGGCTACACCTTC. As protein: CRGTGDGYTF.

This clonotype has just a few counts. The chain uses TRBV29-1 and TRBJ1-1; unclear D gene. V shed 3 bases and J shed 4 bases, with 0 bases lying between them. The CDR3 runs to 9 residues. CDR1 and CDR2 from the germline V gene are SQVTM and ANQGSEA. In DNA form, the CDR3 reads TGCAGCGTTGACACTGAAGCTTTCTTT. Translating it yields CSVDTEAFF.